This entry describes one T cell receptor beta chain. Its antigen is unknown. The data stem from a study of cytomegalovirus exposure and HLA in healthy donors. The study ran its PCR with 60 Vbeta and 13 Jbeta primers. Per the original methods: Unique TCR beta chains numbered around 75 million in a later analysis, with roughly 10 million shared. Generated by immunoSEQ multiplex PCR, the TCRdb table keeps only in-frame clones and is missing some. The V and J calls and clone size were taken over from that table, and D and trimming were inferred from the DNA. The data hold some 180,000 clones, with 77% observed a single time. V was cut by 5 bases and J by 4 bases, with 9 bases left in between. CDR1 SGHAT and CDR2 FQNNGV come from the germline V gene. The CDR3 has 12 residues. Overall study findings and caveats: A later analysis found that most CMV-associated TCR beta chains appeared HLA-restricted. A later analysis associated some 16,000 TCR beta sequences with HLA alleles at a 0.05 false discovery rate.

This chain joins TRBV11-2 and TRBJ2-7; D not resolved. This clonotype was obtained from a woman aged 55-70 years in good health and CMV-seropositive. Sequences were obtained from PBMCs. Written as DNA, the CDR3 is TGTGCCAGCAGCCTCCAGGTTTACGAGCAGTACTTC. Protein sequence: CASSLQVYEQYF. The entire variable domain, with the rest obtained from reference TRBV11-2 and TRBJ2-7, is as follows: EAGVAQSPRYKIIEKRQSVAFWCNPISGHATLYWYQQILGQGPKLLIQFQNNGVVDDSQLPKDRFSAERLKGVDSTLKIQPAKLEDSAVYLCASSLQVYEQYFGPGTRLTVT.